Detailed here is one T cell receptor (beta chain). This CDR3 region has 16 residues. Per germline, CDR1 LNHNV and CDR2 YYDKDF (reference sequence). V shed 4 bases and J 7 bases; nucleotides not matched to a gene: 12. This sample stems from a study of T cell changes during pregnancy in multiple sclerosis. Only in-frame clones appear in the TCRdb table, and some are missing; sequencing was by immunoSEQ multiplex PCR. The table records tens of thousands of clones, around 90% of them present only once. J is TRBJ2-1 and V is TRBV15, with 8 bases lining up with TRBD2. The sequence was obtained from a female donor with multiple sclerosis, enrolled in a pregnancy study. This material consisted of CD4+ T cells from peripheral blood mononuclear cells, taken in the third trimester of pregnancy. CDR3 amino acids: CATSKRLATRGNEQFF. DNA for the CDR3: TGTGCCACCAGCAAAAGACTAGCGACGAGAGGGAATGAGCAGTTCTTC. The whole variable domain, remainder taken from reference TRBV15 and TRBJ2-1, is DAMVIQNPRYQVTQFGKPVTLSCSQTLNHNVMYWYQQKSSQAPKLLFHYYDKDFNNEADTPDNFQSRRPNTSFCFLDIRSPGLGDTAMYLCATSKRLATRGNEQFFGPGTRLTVL.